These 23 T cell receptor beta chains were all obtained from the same sample, sequenced in a study of shared clonotypes between healthy human individuals. Repertoires were generated with immunoSEQ multiplex PCR, while TCRdb's copy carries only in-frame clones and drops some. Of about 1.1 million clones in the sample, 75% to 80% were seen once. Sequences were obtained from memory CD4+ T cells from PBMCs. Noted subset: CD45RA-negative fraction. These receptors were collected from a man between 18 and 29 years old in good health. Some clones in this sample may be carry-over from other donors' samples.

V usage is TRBV27 and J usage is TRBJ2-7, with 10 bases matching TRBD1. Germline-derived CDR1 and CDR2 are MNHEY and SMNVEV (reference sequence). J was trimmed by 3 bases and V by 7 bases; bases with no gene match: 6. The CDR3 runs 14 residues. The CDR3 sequence is CASTRTGGIYEQYF. In DNA, the CDR3 is TGTGCCAGCACCCGGACAGGGGGAATCTACGAGCAGTACTTC.

The gene calls are TRBV9 and TRBJ2-1; 11 nucleotides line up with TRBD2. The CDR3 spans 16 residues. Germline CDR1 and CDR2: SGDLS and YYNGEE. Trimming cost V 4 bases and J 5 bases; bases outside gene matches: 8. CDR3 amino acids: CASSPRPGLADNEQFF. CDR3 in DNA: TGTGCCAGCAGCCCCCGCCCGGGACTAGCGGACAATGAGCAGTTCTTC.

This clone came up a few times. The J gene is TRBJ2-5, the V gene TRBV4-1, with 7 bases fitting TRBD1. The CDR3 is 15 residues long. Germline CDR1 and CDR2: MGHRA and YSYEKL. The J segment lost 6 bases and the V segment lost 0 bases, leaving 7 bases of the junction unmatched. CDR3 protein: CASSQDPGQKKTQYF. The CDR3 DNA follows: TGCGCCAGCAGCCAAGACCCGGGACAGAAGAAGACCCAGTACTTC.

Worth noting for this clone: The sample has other DNA sequences that encode this CDR3 too. This chain connects TRBV7-3 to TRBJ2-5, with a possible D match to TRBD2 (5 bases). The CDR3 consists of 12 residues. The germline V gene encodes CDR1 SGHTA and CDR2 FQGTGA. The V and J ends lost 4 bases and 5 bases respectively, with 8 bases between them. The CDR3 region has the DNA TGTGCCAGCAGCTACCGAGGGGAGACCCAGTACTTC. Its protein product is CASSYRGETQYF.

Many counts were recorded for this clone. The chain is built from TRBV5-1 and TRBJ2-1, with 9 bases aligning to TRBD2. Germline V gene lookup returns CDR1 SGHRS and CDR2 YFSETQ. CDR3 length: 15 amino acids. V trimming: 5 bases; J trimming: 0 bases; junction bases outside the gene matches: 3. CDR3 loop: CASRLSGSSYNEQFF. The CDR3, as DNA: TGCGCCAGCAGACTTAGCGGGAGCTCCTACAATGAGCAGTTCTTC.

The rearrangement joins TRBV30 to TRBJ2-1; TRBD1 might be the D (6 bases). The CDR3 spans 13 residues. Germline V gives CDR1 GTSNPN, CDR2 SVGIG (reference sequence). V was shortened by 2 bases and J by 9 bases, with 14 bases between the two germline ends. CDR3 sequence (DNA): TGTGCCTGGAGTCGGACAGCTGCGGGTGAGCAGTTCTTC. Its translation is CAWSRTAAGEQFF.

The V gene is TRBV11-2, the J gene TRBJ1-5; D unclear. The CDR3 spans 12 residues. Germline V gene sequence: CDR1 SGHAT, CDR2 FQNNGV. The V end lost 5 bases, the J end lost 15 bases, and 17 bases lay between the germline ends. Here the CDR3 reads CASSPRQGPRHF. Written as DNA, the CDR3 is TGTGCCAGCAGCCCACGCCAAGGGCCCAGGCATTTT.

This clone was detected a few times. The V gene is TRBV28, the J gene TRBJ1-5, with no clear D. Germline assignment: CDR1 MDHEN and CDR2 SYDVKM. Trimming left V 4 bases short and J 6 bases short, with 7 bases between. CDR3 length: 12 amino acids. In DNA, the CDR3 is TGTGCCAGCAGTTGGGGTGCTCAGCCCCAGCATTTT. Protein sequence: CASSWGAQPQHF. The full variable domain, its missing parts supplied by reference TRBV28 and TRBJ1-5, is DVKVTQSSRYLVKRTGEKVFLECVQDMDHENMFWYRQDPGLGLRLIYFSYDVKMKEKGDIPEGYSVSREKKERFSLILESASTNQTSMYLCASSWGAQPQHFGDGTRLSIL.

This clone was seen a single time. J is TRBJ2-7 and V is TRBV5-4, with D perhaps TRBD2 (6 bases). Trimming removed 2 bases at V and 2 bases at J, with 23 bases between. Germline CDR1 and CDR2: SGHNT and YYREEE (reference sequence). The CDR3 sequence is 18 residues long. CDR3 DNA sequence: TGTGCCAGCAGCTTAGGGCCCGGCGGGGCAGGAGTAGCCTACGAGCAGTACTTC. It yields the protein CASSLGPGGAGVAYEQYF.

V and J are TRBV6-6 and TRBJ2-7, with D perhaps matching TRBD2 (5 bases). CDR1 MNHNY and CDR2 SVGAGI come from the germline V gene (reference sequence). V gave up 2 bases and J gave up 2 bases, with 10 bases separating them. CDR3 length equals 14 residues. The CDR3 DNA reads TGTGCCAGCAGTTACCGAGAGGGAACCTACGAGCAGTACTTC. Protein sequence: CASSYREGTYEQYF.

This clone showed up just once. This rearrangement joins TRBV28 to TRBJ1-1, with D unclear. CDR1 and CDR2 (germline): MDHEN, SYDVKM. V lost 10 bases and J lost 1, with 10 bases in between. The CDR3 loop spans 12 amino acids. The CDR3 region is CATVPPNTEAFF. The CDR3 coding sequence is TGTGCCACCGTCCCTCCGAACACTGAAGCTTTCTTT.

The V and J genes are TRBV29-1 and TRBJ1-1; 7 bases are shared with TRBD1. V shed 6 bases, J shed 4 bases, and the junction held 5 bases outside the gene matches. The CDR3 consists of 12 residues. Per germline, CDR1 SQVTM and CDR2 ANQGSEA. The CDR3 sequence: CSVIQGPTEAFF. CDR3 sequence (DNA): TGCAGCGTGATACAGGGGCCCACTGAAGCTTTCTTT. The full variable domain, its missing parts supplied by reference TRBV29-1 and TRBJ1-1, is SAVISQKPSRDICQRGTSLTIQCQVDSQVTMMFWYRQQPGQSLTLIATANQGSEATYESGFVIDKFPISRPNLTFSTLTVSNMSPEDSSIYLCSVIQGPTEAFFGQGTRLTVV.

This clone was seen ten or more times. The CDR3 DNA sequence: TGTGCCAGCAGTCAAGTGGGACGGGCAAGCTCTGGGGCCAACGTCCTGACTTTC. As protein: CASSQVGRASSGANVLTF. The rearrangement uses TRBV6-1 and TRBJ2-6; D is perhaps TRBD1 or TRBD2 (5 bases each). V lost 5 bases and J 0 bases, leaving 17 bases between the germline ends. The CDR3 is 18 residues long. Germline V gene lookup returns CDR1 MNHNS and CDR2 SASEGT.

V and J are TRBV25-1 and TRBJ2-7; D remains unclear. The CDR3 is made up of 16 amino acids. Trimming removed 4 bases from V and 2 bases from J, with 18 bases in between. Germline V gene sequence: CDR1 MGHDK, CDR2 SYGVNS. Written as DNA, the CDR3 is TGTGCCAGCAGTGGACTGAGAGAGGCGGTACCCTACGAGCAGTACTTC. Translating it yields CASSGLREAVPYEQYF.

The CDR3 here is CASSIAGTDTQYF. As DNA, the CDR3 is TGTGCCAGCAGCATCGCAGGCACAGATACGCAGTATTTT. This chain joins TRBV7-2 and TRBJ2-3, with no clear D. This CDR3 contains 13 residues. Germline-derived CDR1 and CDR2 are SGHTA and FQGNSA. The germline V and J ends were trimmed by 5 bases and 1 base, with 7 bases remaining between them.

This clone was counted a few times. The chain joins TRBV2 to TRBJ1-2, with 10 bases lining up with TRBD1. The CDR3 spans 15 residues. The V gene's germline CDR1 is SNHLY and CDR2 FYNNEI. The trim removed 4 bases at V and 5 bases at J, leaving 7 bases unmatched. In DNA form, the CDR3 reads TGTGCCAGCAGTGCGACAGGGGGCGGAGGGTATGGCTACACCTTC. The encoded protein is CASSATGGGGYGYTF.

This clone was recorded only once. The CDR3 here is CASGTSGSKIPYNEQFF. DNA for the CDR3: TGTGCCAGCGGGACTAGCGGGTCCAAAATCCCCTACAATGAGCAGTTCTTC. This sequence joins TRBV28 and TRBJ2-1; 12 bases are shared with TRBD2. CDR1 and CDR2 from the germline V gene are MDHEN and SYDVKM. After removal of 8 bases from V and 2 bases from J, the junction contained 10 bases not matched to a gene. The CDR3 is made up of 17 amino acids.

The rearrangement joins TRBV5-1 to TRBJ1-1; perhaps TRBD1 as D (5 bases). The V gene's germline CDR1 is SGHRS and CDR2 YFSETQ. V lost 5 bases and J 6 bases, leaving 17 bases between the germline ends. This CDR3 has 14 residues. The CDR3, as DNA: TGCGCCAGCAGAGACCTGACAGCCGGAGCTGAAGCTTTCTTT. Protein: CASRDLTAGAEAFF.

CDR3 sequence: CASSFKGSGATDTQYF. For the CDR3, the DNA is TGTGCCAGCAGTTTCAAGGGCAGTGGAGCGACAGATACGCAGTATTTT. The chain carries TRBV6-5 and TRBJ2-3; D is unclear. The V and J ends lost 4 bases and 3 bases respectively, with 17 bases between them. Looked up from germline, CDR1 is MNHEY and CDR2 is SVGAGI. The CDR3 runs 16 residues.

This chain uses TRBV2 with TRBJ2-7, with a weak D call TRBD1 (6 bases). With 5 bases removed from V and 2 bases from J, the gap between germline ends came to 13 bases. CDR3 length equals 14 residues. Germline lookup yields CDR1 SNHLY and CDR2 FYNNEI. In nucleotides, the CDR3 is TGTGCCAGCAGTAACCCGGGACAAACCTACGAGCAGTACTTC. As protein: CASSNPGQTYEQYF.

V is TRBV29-1 and J is TRBJ2-7; unclear D gene. The CDR3 loop spans 11 amino acids. The V and J ends lost 4 bases and 2 bases respectively, with 6 bases between them. CDR1 and CDR2 (germline): SQVTM, ANQGSEA. The CDR3 loop is CSVGNAYEQYF. The CDR3 nucleotides read TGCAGCGTTGGGAATGCCTACGAGCAGTACTTC.

V usage is TRBV7-2 and J usage is TRBJ2-4; the D gene is possibly TRBD2 (5 bases). CDR3 length: 12 residues. V gave up 0 bases and J gave up 9 bases, with 6 bases separating them. Germline values: CDR1 SGHTA, CDR2 FQGNSA. The CDR3 here is CASSLARAIQYF. The CDR3 DNA reads as TGTGCCAGCAGCTTAGCGAGGGCCATTCAGTACTTC.

The chain links TRBV5-6 to TRBJ1-2; the match to TRBD1 covers 9 bases. CDR1 and CDR2 from the germline V gene are SGHDT and YYEEEE. V gave up 4 bases and J gave up 0 bases; unmatched junction bases: 4. This CDR3 region has 15 residues. The CDR3 region is CASSPGTGTNYGYTF. CDR3 DNA: TGTGCCAGCAGCCCGGGGACAGGGACTAACTATGGCTACACCTTC.